This record covers a single T cell receptor beta chain. Its specificity is not known. Individual cDNA molecules each received unique molecular identifiers attached to them. One entry per CDR3 protein, called by TCRdb with MiXCR from the 5' RACE reads. The table lists 55,000 to 75,000 distinct CDR3 sequences, about a tenth of them singletons, with around 6.6% in the top ten. This record comes from a study of early T cells in non-severe SARS-CoV-2 infection. Study-level background: Sequencing used unsorted whole-blood bulk RNA, so chains lack pairing.

Overall study results and limits: Comparison of clonotypes with VDJdb favored anti-spike CD8 responses while missing private and CD4 specificities.

Germline assignment: CDR1 SGHRS and CDR2 YFSETQ. The CDR3 extends over 15 amino acids. Deletions cut 3 bases from V and 6 bases from J, with 18 bases between. This sequence originates from an adult who was a healthcare worker with PCR-confirmed SARS-CoV-2 infection or an uninfected control (not recorded which). The source material was whole blood. This rearrangement joins TRBV5-1 to TRBJ1-2, with D perhaps TRBD1 (5 bases). The CDR3 loop is CASSSRDAFRDGYTF. The CDR3 coding sequence is TGCGCCAGCAGCTCCCGGGACGCATTCAGAGATGGCTACACCTTC.